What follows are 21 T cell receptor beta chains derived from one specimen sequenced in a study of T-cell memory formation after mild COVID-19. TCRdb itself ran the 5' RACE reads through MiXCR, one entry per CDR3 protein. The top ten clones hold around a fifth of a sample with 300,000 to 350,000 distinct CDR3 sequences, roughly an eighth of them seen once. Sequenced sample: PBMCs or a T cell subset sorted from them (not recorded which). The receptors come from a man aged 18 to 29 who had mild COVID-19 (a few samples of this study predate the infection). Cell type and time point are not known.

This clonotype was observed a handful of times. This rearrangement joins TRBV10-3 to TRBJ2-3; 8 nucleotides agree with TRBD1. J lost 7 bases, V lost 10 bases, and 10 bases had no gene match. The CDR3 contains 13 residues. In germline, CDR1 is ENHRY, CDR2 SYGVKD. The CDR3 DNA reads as TGTGCCACGCGACGACAGGGGCATTATACGCAGTATTTT. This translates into CATRRQGHYTQYF.

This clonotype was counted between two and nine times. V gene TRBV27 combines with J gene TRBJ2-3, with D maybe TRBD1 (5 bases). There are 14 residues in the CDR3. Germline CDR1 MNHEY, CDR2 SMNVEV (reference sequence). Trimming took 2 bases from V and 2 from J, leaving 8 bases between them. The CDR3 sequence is CASSLQGTTDTQYF. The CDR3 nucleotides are TGTGCCAGCAGTTTACAGGGTACCACAGATACGCAGTATTTT.

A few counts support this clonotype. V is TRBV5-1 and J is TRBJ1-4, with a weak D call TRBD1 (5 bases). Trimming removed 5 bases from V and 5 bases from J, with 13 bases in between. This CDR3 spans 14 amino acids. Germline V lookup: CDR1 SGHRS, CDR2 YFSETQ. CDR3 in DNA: TGCGCCAGCAGTAGCGGACAATCCAATGAAAAACTGTTTTTT. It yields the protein CASSSGQSNEKLFF.

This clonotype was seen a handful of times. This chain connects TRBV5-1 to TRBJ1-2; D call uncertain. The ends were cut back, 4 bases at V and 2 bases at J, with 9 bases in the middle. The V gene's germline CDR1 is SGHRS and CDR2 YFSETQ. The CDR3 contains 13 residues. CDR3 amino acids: CASSPFGNYGYTF. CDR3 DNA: TGCGCCAGCAGCCCATTCGGGAACTATGGCTACACCTTC. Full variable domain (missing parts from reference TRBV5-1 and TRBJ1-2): KAGVTQTPRYLIKTRGQQVTLSCSPISGHRSVSWYQQTPGQGLQFLFEYFSETQRNKGNFPGRFSGRQFSNSRSEMNVSTLELGDSALYLCASSPFGNYGYTFGSGTRLTVV.

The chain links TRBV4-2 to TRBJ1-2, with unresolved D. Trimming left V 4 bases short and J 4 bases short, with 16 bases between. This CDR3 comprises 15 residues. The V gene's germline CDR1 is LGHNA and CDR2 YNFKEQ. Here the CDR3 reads CASSLMMDGLYGYTF. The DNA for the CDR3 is TGTGCCAGCAGCCTTATGATGGACGGCCTCTATGGCTACACCTTC.

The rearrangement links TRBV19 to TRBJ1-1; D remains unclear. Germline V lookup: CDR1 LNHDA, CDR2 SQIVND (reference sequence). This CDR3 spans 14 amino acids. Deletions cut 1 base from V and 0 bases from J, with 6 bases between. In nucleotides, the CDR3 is TGTGCCAGTAGTATAGGATCAGTGAACACTGAAGCTTTCTTT. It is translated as CASSIGSVNTEAFF.

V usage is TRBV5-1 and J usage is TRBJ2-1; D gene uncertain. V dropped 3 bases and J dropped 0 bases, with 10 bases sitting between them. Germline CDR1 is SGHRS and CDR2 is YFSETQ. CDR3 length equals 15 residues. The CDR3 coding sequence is TGCGCCAGCAGCTCCGCACAGAGCTCCTACAATGAGCAGTTCTTC. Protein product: CASSSAQSSYNEQFF.

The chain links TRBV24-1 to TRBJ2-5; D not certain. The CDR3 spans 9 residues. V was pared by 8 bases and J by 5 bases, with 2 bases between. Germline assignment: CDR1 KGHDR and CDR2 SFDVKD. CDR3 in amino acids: CATTETQYF. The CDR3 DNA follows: TGTGCCACCACCGAGACCCAGTACTTC.

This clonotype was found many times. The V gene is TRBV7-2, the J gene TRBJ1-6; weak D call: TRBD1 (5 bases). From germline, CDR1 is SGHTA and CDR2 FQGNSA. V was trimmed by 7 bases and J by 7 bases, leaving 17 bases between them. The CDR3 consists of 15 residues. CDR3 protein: CASTRKVTGNSPLHF. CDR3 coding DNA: TGTGCCAGCACCCGAAAGGTTACAGGAAATTCACCCCTCCACTTT.

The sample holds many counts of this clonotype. Here the CDR3 reads CASRQPGLGEQYF. CDR3 coding DNA: TGTGCCAGCAGACAACCGGGACTAGGCGAGCAGTACTTC. V gene TRBV12-3 or TRBV12-4 combines with J gene TRBJ2-7; 8 positions agree with TRBD2. V lost 6 bases to trimming and J lost 6 bases; unmatched junction nucleotides: 7. The CDR3 spans 13 residues.

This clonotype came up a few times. The CDR3 reads CASSSSGGLNTEAFF. CDR3 nucleotides: TGCGCCAGCAGCTCCTCCGGGGGGCTGAACACTGAAGCTTTCTTT. The chain couples TRBV5-1 to TRBJ1-1; D may be TRBD1 (6 bases). Trimming cost V 3 bases and J 0 bases, with 12 bases left between them. This CDR3 spans 15 amino acids. Germline assignment: CDR1 SGHRS and CDR2 YFSETQ. Full variable domain (rest looked up from reference TRBV5-1 and TRBJ1-1): KAGVTQTPRYLIKTRGQQVTLSCSPISGHRSVSWYQQTPGQGLQFLFEYFSETQRNKGNFPGRFSGRQFSNSRSEMNVSTLELGDSALYLCASSSSGGLNTEAFFGQGTRLTVV.

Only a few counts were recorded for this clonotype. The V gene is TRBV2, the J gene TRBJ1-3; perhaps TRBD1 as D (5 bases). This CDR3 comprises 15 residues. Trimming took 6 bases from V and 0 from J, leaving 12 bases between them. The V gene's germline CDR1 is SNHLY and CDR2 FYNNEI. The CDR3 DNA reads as TGTGCCAGCAGGCTAGGGGATTACTCTGGAAACACCATATATTTT. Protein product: CASRLGDYSGNTIYF.

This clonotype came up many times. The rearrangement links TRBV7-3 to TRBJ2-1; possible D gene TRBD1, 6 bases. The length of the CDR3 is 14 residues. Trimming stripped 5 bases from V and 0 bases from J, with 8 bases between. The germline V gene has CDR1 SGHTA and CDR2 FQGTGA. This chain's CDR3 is CASSPDSSYNEQFF. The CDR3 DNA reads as TGTGCCAGCAGCCCGGACAGCTCCTACAATGAGCAGTTCTTC.

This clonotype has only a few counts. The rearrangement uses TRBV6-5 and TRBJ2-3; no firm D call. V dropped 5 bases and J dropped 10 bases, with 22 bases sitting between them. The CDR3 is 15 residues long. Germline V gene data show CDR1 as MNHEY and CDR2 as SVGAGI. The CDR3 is CASSPTQRALIAQYF. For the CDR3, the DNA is TGTGCCAGCAGTCCCACCCAAAGAGCTCTGATAGCGCAGTATTTT.

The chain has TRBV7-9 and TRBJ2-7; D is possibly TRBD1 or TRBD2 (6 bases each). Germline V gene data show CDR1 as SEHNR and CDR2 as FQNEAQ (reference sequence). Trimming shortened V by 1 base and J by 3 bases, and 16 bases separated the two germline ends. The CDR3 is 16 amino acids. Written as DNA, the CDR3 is TGTGCCAGCAGCTTAGAATGGGACGGGGGCTACTACGAGCAGTACTTC. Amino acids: CASSLEWDGGYYEQYF.

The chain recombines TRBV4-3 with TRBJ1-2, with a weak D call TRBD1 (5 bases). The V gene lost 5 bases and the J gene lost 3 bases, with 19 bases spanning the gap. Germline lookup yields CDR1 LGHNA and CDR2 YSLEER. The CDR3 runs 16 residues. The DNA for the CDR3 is TGCGCCAGCAGCTTCGCTTCGACTCAGGGCGACTATGGCTACACCTTC. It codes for CASSFASTQGDYGYTF.

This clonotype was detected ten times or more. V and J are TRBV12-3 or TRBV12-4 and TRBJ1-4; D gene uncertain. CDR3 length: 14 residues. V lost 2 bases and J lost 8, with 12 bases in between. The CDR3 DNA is TGTGCCAGCAGTTTAAGAGATGGCGGAGAAAAACTGTTTTTT. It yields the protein CASSLRDGGEKLFF.

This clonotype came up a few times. CDR3 bases: TGTGCCAGCAGTTTAGAAGGCTACGAGCAGTACGTC. Translation: CASSLEGYEQYV. The chain has TRBV28 and TRBJ2-7, with D hard to call. The CDR3 length is 12 residues. The ends were cut back, 2 bases at V and 3 bases at J, with 5 bases in the middle. Germline V gives CDR1 MDHEN, CDR2 SYDVKM.

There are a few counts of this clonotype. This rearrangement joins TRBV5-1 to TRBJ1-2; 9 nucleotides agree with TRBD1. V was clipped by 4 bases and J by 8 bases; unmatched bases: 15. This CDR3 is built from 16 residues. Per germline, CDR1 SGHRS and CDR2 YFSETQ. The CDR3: CASSPLPGQGAGGYTF. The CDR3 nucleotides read TGCGCCAGCAGCCCGTTACCGGGACAGGGAGCAGGAGGCTACACCTTC. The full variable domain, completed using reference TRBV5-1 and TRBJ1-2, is KAGVTQTPRYLIKTRGQQVTLSCSPISGHRSVSWYQQTPGQGLQFLFEYFSETQRNKGNFPGRFSGRQFSNSRSEMNVSTLELGDSALYLCASSPLPGQGAGGYTFGSGTRLTVV.

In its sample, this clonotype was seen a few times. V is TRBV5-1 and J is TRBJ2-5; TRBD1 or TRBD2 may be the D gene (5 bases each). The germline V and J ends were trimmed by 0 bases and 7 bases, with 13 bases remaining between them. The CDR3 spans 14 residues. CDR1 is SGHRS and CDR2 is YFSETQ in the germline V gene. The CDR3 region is CASSLAGGQLTQYF. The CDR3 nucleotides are TGCGCCAGCAGCTTGGCTGGGGGTCAGTTGACCCAGTACTTC.

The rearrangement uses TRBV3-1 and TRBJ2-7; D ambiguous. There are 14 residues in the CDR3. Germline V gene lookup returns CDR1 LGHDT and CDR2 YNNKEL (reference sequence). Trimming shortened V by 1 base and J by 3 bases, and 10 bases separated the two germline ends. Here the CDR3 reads CASSQGTGNYEQYV. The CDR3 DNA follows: TGTGCCAGCAGCCAAGGTACCGGAAACTACGAGCAGTACGTC.